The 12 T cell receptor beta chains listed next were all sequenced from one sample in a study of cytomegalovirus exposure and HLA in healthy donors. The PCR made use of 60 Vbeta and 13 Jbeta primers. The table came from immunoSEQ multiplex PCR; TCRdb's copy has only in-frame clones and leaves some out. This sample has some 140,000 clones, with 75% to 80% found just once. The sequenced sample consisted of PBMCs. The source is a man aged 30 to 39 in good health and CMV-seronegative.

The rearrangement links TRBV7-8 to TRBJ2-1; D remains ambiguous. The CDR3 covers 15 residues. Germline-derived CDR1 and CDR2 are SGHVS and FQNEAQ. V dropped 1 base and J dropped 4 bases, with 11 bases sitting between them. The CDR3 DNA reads TGTGCCAGCAGCTTAGGGGTGGGCAATTACAATGAGCAGTTCTTC. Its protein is CASSLGVGNYNEQFF. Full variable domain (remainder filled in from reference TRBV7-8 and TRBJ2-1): GAGVSQSPRYKVAKRGQDVALRCDPISGHVSLFWYQQALGQGPEFLTYFQNEAQLDKSGLPSDRFFAERPEGSVSTLKIQRTQQEDSAVYLCASSLGVGNYNEQFFGPGTRLTVL.

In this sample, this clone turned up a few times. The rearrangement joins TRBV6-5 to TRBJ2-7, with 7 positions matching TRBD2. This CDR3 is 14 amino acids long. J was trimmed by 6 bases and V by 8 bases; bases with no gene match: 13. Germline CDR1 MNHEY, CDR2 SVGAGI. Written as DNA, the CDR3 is TGTGCCAGCGGCCCAGCGGGAAGGGGTTCCGAGCAGTACTTC. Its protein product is CASGPAGRGSEQYF.

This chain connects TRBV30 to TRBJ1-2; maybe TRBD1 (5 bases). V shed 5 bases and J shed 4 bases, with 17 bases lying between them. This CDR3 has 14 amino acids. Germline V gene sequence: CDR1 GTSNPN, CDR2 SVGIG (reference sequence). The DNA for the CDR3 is TGTGCCTGGGTGGGGGGGGGAAGAGGCTATGGCTACACCTTC. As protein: CAWVGGGRGYGYTF. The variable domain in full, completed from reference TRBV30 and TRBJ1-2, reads SQTIHQWPATLVQPVGSPLSLECTVEGTSNPNLYWYRQAAGRGLQLLFYSVGIGQISSEVPQNLSASRPQDRQFILSSKKLLLSDSGFYLCAWVGGGRGYGYTFGSGTRLTVV.

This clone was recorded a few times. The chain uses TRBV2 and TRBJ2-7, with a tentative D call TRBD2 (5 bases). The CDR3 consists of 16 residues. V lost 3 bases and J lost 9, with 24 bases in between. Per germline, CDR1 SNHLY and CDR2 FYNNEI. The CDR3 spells CASSDRASTLSPRQYF. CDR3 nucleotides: TGTGCCAGCAGTGACCGCGCTAGCACCCTGTCCCCCCGGCAGTACTTC. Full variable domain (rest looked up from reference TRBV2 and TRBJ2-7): EPEVTQTPSHQVTQMGQEVILRCVPISNHLYFYWYRQILGQKVEFLVSFYNNEISEKSEIFDDQFSVERPDGSNFTLKIRSTKLEDSAMYFCASSDRASTLSPRQYFGPGTRLTVT.

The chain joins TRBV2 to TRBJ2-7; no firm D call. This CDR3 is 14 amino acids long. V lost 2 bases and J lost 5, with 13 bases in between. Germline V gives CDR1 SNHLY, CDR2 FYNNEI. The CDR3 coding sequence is TGTGCCAGCAGTGAAAGTGGCCAGACAAACGAGCAGTACTTC. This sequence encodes CASSESGQTNEQYF.

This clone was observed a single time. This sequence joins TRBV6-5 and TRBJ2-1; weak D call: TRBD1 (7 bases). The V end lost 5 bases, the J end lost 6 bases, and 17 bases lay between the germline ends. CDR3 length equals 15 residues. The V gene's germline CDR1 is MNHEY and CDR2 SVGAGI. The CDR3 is CASSPLGQGGNEQFF. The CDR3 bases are TGTGCCAGCAGTCCCCTTGGGCAGGGGGGCAATGAGCAGTTCTTC.

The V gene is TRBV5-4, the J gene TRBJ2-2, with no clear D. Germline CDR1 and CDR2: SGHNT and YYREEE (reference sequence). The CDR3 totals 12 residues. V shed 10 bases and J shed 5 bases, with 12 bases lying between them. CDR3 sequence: CAGQFGTGELFF. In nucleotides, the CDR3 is TGTGCCGGTCAATTCGGGACCGGGGAGCTGTTTTTT.

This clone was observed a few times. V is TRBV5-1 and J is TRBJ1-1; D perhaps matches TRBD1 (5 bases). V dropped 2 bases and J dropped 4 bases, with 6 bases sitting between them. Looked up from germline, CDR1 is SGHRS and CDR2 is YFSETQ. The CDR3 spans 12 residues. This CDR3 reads CASSFQGTEAFF. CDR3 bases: TGCGCCAGCAGCTTTCAGGGCACTGAAGCTTTCTTT.

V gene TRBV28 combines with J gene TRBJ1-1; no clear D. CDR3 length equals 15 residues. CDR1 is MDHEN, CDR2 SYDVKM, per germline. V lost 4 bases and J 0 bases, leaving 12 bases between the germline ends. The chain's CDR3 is CASSSSGNMNTEAFF. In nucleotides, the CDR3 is TGTGCCAGCAGTTCCTCCGGGAACATGAACACTGAAGCTTTCTTT.

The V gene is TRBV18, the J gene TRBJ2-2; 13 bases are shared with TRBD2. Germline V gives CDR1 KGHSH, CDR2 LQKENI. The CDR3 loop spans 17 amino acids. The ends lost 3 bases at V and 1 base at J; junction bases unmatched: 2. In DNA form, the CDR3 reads TGTGCCAGCTCACCTCGGACTAGCGGGGGGAACACCGGGGAGCTGTTTTTT. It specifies CASSPRTSGGNTGELFF.

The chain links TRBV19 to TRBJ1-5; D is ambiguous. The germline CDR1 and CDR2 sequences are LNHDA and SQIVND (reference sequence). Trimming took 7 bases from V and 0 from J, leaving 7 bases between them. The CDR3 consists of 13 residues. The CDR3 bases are TGTGCCAGTAACTCGAATAGCAATCAGCCCCAGCATTTT. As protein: CASNSNSNQPQHF.

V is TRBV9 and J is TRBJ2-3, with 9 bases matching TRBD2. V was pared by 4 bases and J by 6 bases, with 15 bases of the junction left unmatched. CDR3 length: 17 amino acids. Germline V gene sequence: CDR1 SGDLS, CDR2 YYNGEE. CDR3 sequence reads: CASSQLGLAGKGDTQYF. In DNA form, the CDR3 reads TGTGCCAGCAGCCAACTGGGGCTAGCGGGGAAGGGGGATACGCAGTATTTT.